The entry that follows covers one T cell receptor (beta chain) sequence. The antigen is unknown. The data were taken from a study of cytomegalovirus exposure and HLA in healthy donors. Amplification used 60 Vbeta primers and 13 Jbeta primers. The data were produced by immunoSEQ multiplex PCR, yet TCRdb's version contains in-frame clones alone and is incomplete. The sample shows roughly 150,000 clones, approximately 71% of them seen only once. Germline V CDR1 and CDR2: MGHRA, YSYEKL. V was clipped by 2 bases and J by 5 bases; unmatched bases: 7. The CDR3 covers 16 residues. The study's findings and limits: No immune exposure information besides CMV serostatus was available. The study listed some 160 cytomegalovirus-associated TCR beta chains.

This clonotype was obtained from a man aged 25 to 45 in good health and CMV-seropositive. Material for sequencing was PBMCs. The chain has TRBV4-1 and TRBJ2-1, with 9 positions matching TRBD2. CDR3 loop: CASSQTGLALDNEQFF. Here the CDR3 DNA reads TGCGCCAGCAGCCAAACGGGACTAGCCTTGGACAATGAGCAGTTCTTC.